This T cell receptor (beta chain) was documented in a study of siplizumab effects on memory and regulatory T cells. This table comes from immunoSEQ multiplex PCR, and its TCRdb copy is limited to in-frame clones, with some not included. The sample gives 85,000 to 130,000 clones, 93% of which show up once; approximately 0.6% is in the top ten. The CDR3 runs to 15 residues. The germline V gene has CDR1 SGHRS and CDR2 YFSETQ. The V segment lost 0 bases and the J segment 9 bases; nucleotides outside the gene matches: 7. The source of this sequence is a human donor in good health. The V gene is TRBV5-1, the J gene TRBJ2-3; 10 bases agree with TRBD2. Sequences were obtained from Tregs sorted from blood. The CDR3 protein is CASSLDLAGAGTQYF. For the CDR3, the DNA is TGCGCCAGCAGCTTGGATCTAGCGGGGGCGGGGACGCAGTATTTT.